Described below is a single T cell receptor beta chain sequence and its context. Its antigen is undetermined. The sample originates from a study of shared clonotypes between healthy human individuals. General observations from the study: Clonotypes that were shared across a handful of donors made up approximately 5% of naive CD4 clonotypes.

Sequenced by immunoSEQ multiplex PCR; TCRdb stores in-frame clones only, minus some. In the table there are 600,000 to 750,000 clones, 72% of which are singletons. The V end was cut by 1 base, the J end by 6 bases, with 10 bases between. Germline V gives CDR1 SGHTA, CDR2 FQGNSA. There are 14 residues in the CDR3. CD4+ cell separation produced CD45RA+ naive and CD45RA-negative memory subsets. The chain links TRBV7-2 to TRBJ2-1; D is unresolved. Sequencing was performed on memory CD4+ T cells sorted from blood. Subset in this sample: CD45RA-negative fraction. The receptor was isolated from a woman aged 25 to 39 in good health. CDR3 amino acids: CASSLGLQSNEQFF. CDR3 coding DNA: TGTGCCAGCAGCTTAGGCCTCCAGAGCAATGAGCAGTTCTTC. Full variable domain (outside the CDR3, taken from reference TRBV7-2 and TRBJ2-1): GAGVSQSPSNKVTEKGKDVELRCDPISGHTALYWYRQSLGQGLEFLIYFQGNSAPDKSGLPSDRFSAERTGGSVSTLTIQRTQQEDSAVYLCASSLGLQSNEQFFGPGTRLTVL.